These 23 T cell receptor beta chains originate from one sample sequenced in a study of PD-1 blockade in classical Hodgkin lymphoma (dated by TCRdb to 2020 to 2021). Libraries were constructed by the immunoSEQ multiplex PCR assay. TCRdb's version of the immuneACCESS table is confined to in-frame rearrangements and falls short of the full clone set. An unresolved V gene accounts for under half of the shortfall where checked; the remainder is of unknown origin. In this sample the table shows over 60,000 clones, 93% of which occur a single time. Clones ranked in the top ten supply 2% to 3% of the sample. The time point label for this specimen denotes: newly diagnosed, previously untreated cHL patient sample. The sequenced sample was peripheral blood mononuclear cells (PBMCs). Source of these receptors: a human donor with classical Hodgkin lymphoma.

The CDR3 is CASKRRGPNEKLFF. CDR3 DNA sequence: TGTGCCAGCAAAAGGCGGGGCCCTAATGAAAAACTGTTTTTT. V usage is TRBV16 and J usage is TRBJ1-4; tentative D call: TRBD1 (5 bases). The V gene's germline CDR1 is KGHSY and CDR2 FQNENV. CDR3 size: 14 residues. V lost 7 bases and J lost 3, with 12 bases in between.

The rearrangement uses TRBV30 and TRBJ1-2; no firm D call. The germline gives CDR1 GTSNPN, CDR2 SVGIG (reference sequence). Trimming removed 2 bases from V and 5 bases from J, with 9 bases in between. This CDR3 is 12 amino acids long. CDR3 amino acids: CAWSKAGYGYTF. CDR3 nucleotides: TGTGCCTGGAGTAAAGCGGGATATGGCTACACCTTC. The full variable domain, its missing parts supplied by reference TRBV30 and TRBJ1-2, is SQTIHQWPATLVQPVGSPLSLECTVEGTSNPNLYWYRQAAGRGLQLLFYSVGIGQISSEVPQNLSASRPQDRQFILSSKKLLLSDSGFYLCAWSKAGYGYTFGSGTRLTVV.

This chain joins TRBV30 and TRBJ1-2, with D perhaps matching TRBD1 (5 bases). The germline V gene has CDR1 GTSNPN and CDR2 SVGIG (reference sequence). The CDR3 is 12 amino acids. V was cut by 5 bases and J by 2 bases, with 9 bases left in between. The chain's CDR3 is CAWGAGNYGYTF. The CDR3 nucleotides are TGTGCCTGGGGGGCCGGGAACTATGGCTACACCTTC.

The chain is built from TRBV4-1 and TRBJ2-7; a possible D gene is TRBD2 (5 bases). The V and J ends lost 0 bases and 3 bases respectively, with 18 bases between them. The CDR3 has 17 residues. The germline V gene has CDR1 MGHRA and CDR2 YSYEKL. In DNA, the CDR3 is TGCGCCAGCAGCCAAGAATCCCCCCTAGCCTTTAACTACGAGCAGTACTTC. This encodes CASSQESPLAFNYEQYF.

The chain is built from TRBV13 and TRBJ2-7, with 9 bases aligning to TRBD2. Trimming took 6 bases from V and 2 from J; bases not matched to a gene: 5. From germline, CDR1 is PRHDT and CDR2 FYEKMQ (reference sequence). The CDR3 loop spans 14 amino acids. The CDR3 nucleotides are TGTGCCAGCAGGCGGCGGGAGGGCCCCTACGAGCAGTACTTC. Translating gives CASRRREGPYEQYF.

V gene TRBV15 combines with J gene TRBJ2-5; 8 nucleotides agree with TRBD1. The V and J ends lost 3 bases and 2 bases, in that order; junction bases with no gene match: 5. CDR3 length: 15 residues. CDR1 is LNHNV and CDR2 is YYDKDF in the germline V gene (reference sequence). In DNA, the CDR3 is TGTGCCACCAGCAGTGGGACAGGACTACAAGAGACCCAGTACTTC. Translated: CATSSGTGLQETQYF.

Only one count was recorded for this clone. J is TRBJ2-1 and V is TRBV4-1; D could derive from TRBD1 or TRBD2 (6 bases each). V gave up 0 bases and J gave up 9 bases, with 15 bases separating them. There are 15 residues in the CDR3. Germline V lookup: CDR1 MGHRA, CDR2 YSYEKL. The CDR3 here is CASSQDPDGGLEQFF. The CDR3 region has the DNA TGCGCCAGCAGCCAAGATCCAGATGGGGGGCTTGAGCAGTTCTTC.

This chain uses TRBV5-6 with TRBJ1-4; D is perhaps TRBD1 (5 bases). The germline gives CDR1 SGHDT, CDR2 YYEEEE. This CDR3 is built from 16 residues. V was clipped by 2 bases and J by 0 bases, with 11 bases between them. DNA for the CDR3: TGTGCCAGCAGCTTTCCGGGGGTAACAACTAATGAAAAACTGTTTTTT. This gives the protein CASSFPGVTTNEKLFF. Full variable domain (missing parts from reference TRBV5-6 and TRBJ1-4): DAGVTQSPTHLIKTRGQQVTLRCSPKSGHDTVSWYQQALGQGPQFIFQYYEEEERQRGNFPDRFSGHQFPNYSSELNVNALLLGDSALYLCASSFPGVTTNEKLFFGSGTQLSVL.

This rearrangement joins TRBV7-9 to TRBJ2-5, with D uncertain. The CDR3 is 13 residues long. V lost 4 bases to trimming and J lost 7 bases, with 13 bases between them. Germline assignment: CDR1 SEHNR and CDR2 FQNEAQ (reference sequence). The CDR3 nucleotides are TGTGCCAGCAGCTCCGCTTTTTTGGGGACCCAGTACTTC. It codes for CASSSAFLGTQYF.

The rearrangement joins TRBV19 to TRBJ1-2; 7 nucleotides match TRBD1. Germline-derived CDR1 and CDR2 are LNHDA and SQIVND (reference sequence). The CDR3 consists of 14 residues. The ends lost 5 bases at V and 1 base at J; junction bases unmatched: 4. Here the CDR3 reads CASSPRDSNYGYTF. DNA of the CDR3: TGTGCCAGTAGTCCGCGGGACAGTAACTATGGCTACACCTTC.

The chain carries TRBV30 and TRBJ1-1; D ambiguous. The V end was cut by 2 bases, the J end by 0 bases, with 13 bases between. CDR1 and CDR2 (germline): GTSNPN, SVGIG (reference sequence). The CDR3 sequence is 15 residues long. This CDR3 is CAWSPDAILNTEAFF. The CDR3 DNA sequence: TGTGCCTGGAGTCCGGACGCAATTTTGAACACTGAAGCTTTCTTT.

The chain recombines TRBV20-1 with TRBJ2-5; D uncertain. The ends were cut back, 6 bases at V and 4 bases at J, with 9 bases in the middle. Germline CDR1 is DFQATT and CDR2 is SNEGSKA (reference sequence). The CDR3 is made up of 11 amino acids. The CDR3 is CSAETRETQYF. The CDR3 region has the DNA TGCAGTGCAGAAACCCGAGAGACCCAGTACTTC.

The chain has TRBV7-6 and TRBJ2-2; 7 bases agree with TRBD1. The CDR3 has 17 residues. Germline V gene data show CDR1 as SGHVS and CDR2 as FNYEAQ. The ends lost 5 bases at V and 1 base at J; junction bases unmatched: 10. CDR3 sequence: CASSDRTGLLNTGELFF. CDR3 sequence (DNA): TGTGCCAGCAGCGACCGGACAGGCCTATTGAACACCGGGGAGCTGTTTTTT.

The chain employs TRBV25-1 and TRBJ2-6, with unresolved D. CDR3 size: 13 residues. The germline gives CDR1 MGHDK, CDR2 SYGVNS. V was clipped by 8 bases and J by 2 bases, with 7 bases between them. The DNA of the CDR3 is TGTGCCAGCGGCTACCCTGGGGCCAACGTCCTGACTTTC. This translates into CASGYPGANVLTF.

Of note for this clone: Other DNA sequences from this sample encode an identical CDR3 as well. This rearrangement joins TRBV4-1 to TRBJ2-3, with D perhaps TRBD1 (5 bases). CDR3 length equals 15 residues. The germline V gene encodes CDR1 MGHRA and CDR2 YSYEKL. Trimming removed 6 bases at V and 8 bases at J, with 21 bases between. The CDR3, as DNA: TGCGCCAGCAGTCACCAAGCCAGACAGCCAATTACGCAGTATTTT. It is translated as CASSHQARQPITQYF.

The chain is built from TRBV7-9 and TRBJ1-4; possible D gene TRBD1, 5 bases. The CDR3 consists of 15 residues. The ends were cut back, 2 bases at V and 12 bases at J, with 19 bases in the middle. CDR1 and CDR2 from the germline V gene are SEHNR and FQNEAQ (reference sequence). The CDR3 reads CASSLNSQGSGELFF. CDR3 nucleotide sequence: TGTGCCAGCAGCTTAAATTCTCAAGGGTCGGGGGAACTGTTTTTT.

The chain couples TRBV5-4 to TRBJ2-5, with D perhaps matching TRBD2 (5 bases). This CDR3 spans 15 amino acids. Trimming shortened V by 0 bases and J by 5 bases, and 14 bases separated the two germline ends. Germline CDR1 and CDR2: SGHNT and YYREEE (reference sequence). The CDR3 DNA follows: TGTGCCAGCAGCTTGGACGGGGTCTTCAGGGAGACCCAGTACTTC. It specifies CASSLDGVFRETQYF.

This clone appeared once. J is TRBJ1-1 and V is TRBV28; maybe TRBD1 (6 bases). Germline-derived CDR1 and CDR2 are MDHEN and SYDVKM. This CDR3 contains 14 residues. The V end lost 7 bases, the J end lost 0 bases, and 12 bases lay between the germline ends. In DNA, the CDR3 is TGTGCCAGCACCCTCACAGGGTTGAACACTGAAGCTTTCTTT. It codes for CASTLTGLNTEAFF.

This clone was observed a handful of times. This chain uses TRBV5-1 with TRBJ2-1; 7 bases map to TRBD2. Trimming at V came to 5 bases and at J to 7 bases, leaving 9 bases not matched to a gene. Germline-derived CDR1 and CDR2 are SGHRS and YFSETQ. CDR3 length: 14 residues. The CDR3: CASSGGSELNEQFF. Written as DNA, the CDR3 is TGCGCCAGCAGTGGCGGGAGCGAACTGAATGAGCAGTTCTTC.

Concerning this clone itself: Sequence at one end of the junction differs from germline and may be a read error. CDR3 nucleotides: TGCGCCAGCAGCCAAGTCTGGAGAGGGGGCATGCACTTC. This sequence encodes CASSQVWRGGMHF. The J gene is TRBJ2-4, the V gene TRBV4-1; 7 bases are shared with TRBD1. CDR3 length equals 13 residues. Per the germline V gene, CDR1 is MGHRA and CDR2 is YSYEKL.

The chain carries TRBV2 and TRBJ2-7; the match to TRBD2 covers 7 bases. J was trimmed by 6 bases and V by 4 bases; bases with no gene match: 9. Germline CDR1 is SNHLY and CDR2 is FYNNEI. The CDR3 totals 14 residues. CDR3 nucleotide sequence: TGTGCCAGCAGTGTCATAGCGGGTCTTGGCGAGCAGTACTTC. The encoded protein is CASSVIAGLGEQYF. The whole variable domain, remainder taken from reference TRBV2 and TRBJ2-7, is EPEVTQTPSHQVTQMGQEVILRCVPISNHLYFYWYRQILGQKVEFLVSFYNNEISEKSEIFDDQFSVERPDGSNFTLKIRSTKLEDSAMYFCASSVIAGLGEQYFGPGTRLTVT.

The chain combines TRBV9 with TRBJ2-7; D is tentatively TRBD1 or TRBD2 (5 bases each). V gave up 4 bases and J gave up 3 bases, with 17 bases separating them. The CDR3 spans 15 residues. Germline lookup yields CDR1 SGDLS and CDR2 YYNGEE. The CDR3 is CASSPPQGRDYEQYF. CDR3 sequence (DNA): TGTGCCAGCAGCCCCCCCCAGGGACGAGACTACGAGCAGTACTTC.

CDR3 region: CASSPGGLETQYF. CDR3 bases: TGTGCCAGCAGCCCGGGGGGGCTAGAGACCCAGTACTTC. The chain couples TRBV7-6 to TRBJ2-5, with 8 bases matching TRBD2. CDR3 length: 13 amino acids. Per germline, CDR1 SGHVS and CDR2 FNYEAQ. Trimming at V came to 5 bases and at J to 4 bases, leaving 3 bases not matched to a gene.